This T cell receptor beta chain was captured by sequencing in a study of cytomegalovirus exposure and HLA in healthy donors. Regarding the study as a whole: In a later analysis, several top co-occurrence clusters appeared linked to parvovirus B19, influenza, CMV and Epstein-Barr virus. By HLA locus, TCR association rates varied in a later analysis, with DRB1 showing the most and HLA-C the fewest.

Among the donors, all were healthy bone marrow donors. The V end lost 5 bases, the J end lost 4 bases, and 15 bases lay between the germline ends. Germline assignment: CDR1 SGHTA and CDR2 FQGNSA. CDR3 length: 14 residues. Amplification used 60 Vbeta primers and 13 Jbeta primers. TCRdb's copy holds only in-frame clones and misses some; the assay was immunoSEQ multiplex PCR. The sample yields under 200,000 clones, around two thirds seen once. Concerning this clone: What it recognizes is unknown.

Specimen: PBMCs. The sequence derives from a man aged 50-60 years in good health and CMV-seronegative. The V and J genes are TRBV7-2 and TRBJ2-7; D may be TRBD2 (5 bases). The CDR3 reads CASSRSLGGYEQYF. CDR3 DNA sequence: TGTGCCAGCAGCCGCAGTCTCGGAGGTTACGAGCAGTACTTC.